Described below is a single T cell receptor (beta chain) sequence and its context. Antigen unknown. There are 13 residues in the CDR3. V was cut by 5 bases and J by 4 bases, with 11 bases left in between. CDR1 SGHTA and CDR2 FQGNSA come from the germline V gene. These data come from a study of CD8 T cells in Susac syndrome. Findings of the study overall: Total CD8+ repertoires held some 15 Susac-specific public clones, while CD8+ TEMRA repertoires held about five.

The RNA input was about 0.5 to 1 ug, and it was reverse transcribed with random hexamers. MiXCR was run by TCRdb on the immunoSEQ multiplex PCR reads, yielding one entry per CDR3 protein. Of about 82,000 distinct CDR3 sequences in the sample, approximately 96% were seen once. What was sequenced was CD8+ T cells from PBMCs. This TCR derives from a human donor with Susac syndrome. The J gene is TRBJ2-5, the V gene TRBV7-2; D unresolved. The CDR3, as DNA: TGTGCCAGCAGCGCCGACCGCGGAGAGACCCAGTACTTC. Its translation is CASSADRGETQYF.